This T cell receptor beta chain stems from a study of blood T cell repertoires in COVID-19 (dated by TCRdb to about 2020). At the level of the whole study: Samples from collaborators originated in the United States, Italy and Spain and spanned both the acute and convalescent phases of COVID-19. The prospective study material was composed of cDNA or gDNA derived from T cells, B-cell-depleted T cells, or PBMCs. Samples were obtained from the ongoing ImmuneRACE study (first 160 participants) and from 1,254 subjects provided by 6 global collaborators. The repertoires were released in a freely available public database meant as a resource for research on the immune response to SARS-CoV-2. HLA class I and class II types, where available, came from metadata supplied by the sample provider rather than from assay-based typing. The sample metadata nearly always contained a de-identified subject ID, COVID-19 status, age in years and sex. Subjects who had been exposed to COVID-19, were actively infected with it, or had recovered from it provided the deeply sampled blood TCRbeta repertoires that made up the dataset.

Measured from the cysteine to the phenylalanine, the CDR3 is 14 residues long. The CDR3 DNA has 42 bases and is translated from base 1. Reading the germline V gene (reference sequence) gives CDR1 GTSNPN and CDR2 SVGIG. V trim: 0 bases; J trim: 7 bases; unmatched bases: 6. Note on this clone: It has no known antigen specificity. No much larger clone exists at a distance of one base, and base qualities are not known.

The paper as a whole reports these results and caveats: How much clinical and demographic metadata was included differed by source and by participant, and the metadata was provided uncurated.

TCRbeta CDR3 regions were amplified from genomic DNA by means of the immunoSEQ Assay, a bias-controlled multiplex PCR. The paper's processing steps were these. Nucleated cell counts per sample were estimated from amplification of reference gene primers within the assay. Sequence reads were collapsed and filtered to measure the absolute abundance of every unique TCRbeta CDR3 rearrangement. For each sample, productive Simpson clonality was calculated as the square root of Simpson's diversity index across productive rearrangements. TCRdb mirrors the immuneACCESS table, restricted to in-frame sequences. Some clones are absent from its copies; in checked studies, under half trace to an unresolved V gene, and the reason for the others is unknown. From that table come the V and J calls and clone size; the DNA was used to work out D and trimming. The sample table holds approximately 200,000 clones, of which roughly 80% were seen once. Roughly a tenth of the sample goes to the ten largest clones.

Whole blood was collected in K2EDTA tubes by collaborating institutions according to the institutions' own protocols. Collaborator samples were shipped for TCRbeta analysis as frozen whole blood, isolated PBMCs, or DNA extracted from either sample type. Sequencing input: peripheral blood. The sequence links TRBV30 to TRBJ1-2; the junction holds 9 bases that match TRBD1. This receptor was obtained from a woman of 80 years or more with acute or convalescent COVID-19. The CDR3 region reads CAWSVVQGALGYTF. Here is the DNA: TGTGCCTGGAGTGTAGTACAGGGGGCGCTTGGCTACACCTTC.